Each of the 24 T cell receptor beta chains below was sequenced from the same sample in a study of blood T cell repertoires in COVID-19. This table comes from immunoSEQ multiplex PCR, and its TCRdb copy is limited to in-frame clones, with some not included. The table has about 480,000 clones, around 89% seen once. Material for sequencing was peripheral blood. Every receptor here comes from a woman in her 50s with COVID-19, enrolled during active disease.

The chain recombines TRBV30 with TRBJ1-5; 7 bases line up with TRBD1. The germline CDR1 and CDR2 sequences are GTSNPN and SVGIG (reference sequence). This CDR3 is 15 amino acids long. Unmatched junction bases numbered 9, after V lost 2 bases and J lost 5 bases. CDR3 sequence (DNA): TGTGCCTGGAGTTTTTCGGACAGGCTTTATCAGCCCCAGCATTTT. Translation: CAWSFSDRLYQPQHF.

This clone was found once. V usage is TRBV10-1 and J usage is TRBJ2-3, with 9 positions matching TRBD2. CDR1 is WNHNN and CDR2 is SYGVQD in the germline V gene (reference sequence). CDR3 length: 16 residues. J was trimmed by 2 bases and V by 3 bases; bases with no gene match: 6. In nucleotides, the CDR3 is TGCGCCAGCAGTGAAGGTAGCGGGGGAATCACAGATACGCAGTATTTT. This sequence encodes CASSEGSGGITDTQYF.

The chain recombines TRBV18 with TRBJ2-1; 9 bases agree with TRBD1. The CDR3 spans 15 residues. Unmatched junction bases numbered 10, after V lost 3 bases and J lost 10 bases. CDR1 is KGHSH and CDR2 is LQKENI in the germline V gene. DNA of the CDR3: TGTGCCAGCTCACCTCCGGGACAGGGAGGCAGCGAGCAGTTCTTC. Translation: CASSPPGQGGSEQFF.

This clone was seen only once. The genes are TRBV12-1 and TRBJ2-5; the table's D gene call, TRBD2, was not cross checked with the DNA. TRBV12-1 represents a pseudogene. The CDR3 consists of 15 residues. CDR3 DNA sequence: TGTGCCAGCAGCCCCCCGATGGGGGGGCGAGAGACCCAGTACTTC. As protein: CASSPPMGGRETQYF.

The V call is TRBV29-1, the J call TRBJ2-3; 13 bases align to TRBD2. J lost 2 bases, V lost 3 bases, and 17 bases had no gene match. The CDR3 totals 20 residues. Germline assignment: CDR1 SQVTM and CDR2 ANQGSEA. The CDR3: CSVDPQRLAGGGTVTDTQYF. The CDR3, as DNA: TGCAGCGTTGACCCCCAGAGACTAGCGGGGGGCGGCACCGTCACAGATACGCAGTATTTT.

The chain has TRBV9 and TRBJ2-1; TRBD1 matches 12 bases. The CDR3 runs 16 residues. Germline-derived CDR1 and CDR2 are SGDLS and YYNGEE. Losses at the gene ends were 4 bases for V and 8 bases for J; bases not matched to a gene: 10. In DNA, the CDR3 is TGTGCCAGCAGCCTCGGGGGGACAGGGGGCTCCGATGAGCAGTTCTTC. Residues: CASSLGGTGGSDEQFF.

CDR3 amino acids: CAWRGDRILYDGQYF. The CDR3 region has the DNA TGTGCCTGGAGGGGGGACAGGATCCTTTACGATGGGCAGTACTTC. This chain links TRBV30 with TRBJ2-7; TRBD1 matches at 8 bases. V lost 3 bases and J lost 9; bases outside the gene matches: 16. The CDR3 extends over 15 amino acids. CDR1 and CDR2 (germline): GTSNPN, SVGIG (reference sequence).

This chain uses TRBV12-3 or TRBV12-4 with TRBJ1-4, with TRBD1 matching 7 bases. There are 13 residues in the CDR3. V gave up 3 bases and J gave up 8 bases; unmatched junction bases: 3. CDR3 coding DNA: TGTGCCAGCAGTTTTTCCAGGGGGGAAAAACTGTTTTTT. It yields the protein CASSFSRGEKLFF.

This clone was seen more than once but under ten times. The rearrangement links TRBV4-1 to TRBJ2-7, with 7 positions matching TRBD1. This CDR3 has 14 amino acids. Germline CDR1 is MGHRA and CDR2 is YSYEKL. The V segment lost 6 bases and the J segment 7 bases; nucleotides outside the gene matches: 12. The CDR3 coding sequence is TGCGCCAGCAGAAAGGGGGCAGCCACCAGTGAGCAGTACTTC. Translating gives CASRKGAATSEQYF.

The rearrangement joins TRBV18 to TRBJ1-1, with D unresolved. The germline V gene encodes CDR1 KGHSH and CDR2 LQKENI. This CDR3 region has 15 residues. V was cut by 3 bases and J by 0 bases, with 11 bases left in between. The CDR3 protein is CASSPRESMNTEAFF. In DNA form, the CDR3 reads TGTGCCAGCTCACCGAGGGAATCCATGAACACTGAAGCTTTCTTT.

The chain links TRBV9 to TRBJ1-6; weak D call: TRBD1 (6 bases). Per germline, CDR1 SGDLS and CDR2 YYNGEE. This CDR3 has 14 amino acids. Trimming took 4 bases from V and 8 from J, leaving 13 bases between them. The CDR3 is CASSSRDTYSPLHF. CDR3 nucleotides: TGTGCCAGCAGCTCACGGGACACTTATTCACCCCTCCACTTT.

The chain links TRBV5-4 to TRBJ1-1, with D possibly matching TRBD1 (6 bases). V was cut by 0 bases and J by 5 bases, with 17 bases left in between. There are 16 residues in the CDR3. The germline CDR1 and CDR2 sequences are SGHNT and YYREEE (reference sequence). CDR3: CASSLDRVRGNTEAFF. CDR3 bases: TGTGCCAGCAGCTTGGACAGGGTAAGGGGTAATACTGAAGCTTTCTTT.

This clone appeared a single time. The chain employs TRBV30 and TRBJ1-5; 9 bases agree with TRBD1. Per the germline V gene, CDR1 is GTSNPN and CDR2 is SVGIG (reference sequence). The ends lost 2 bases at V and 9 bases at J; junction bases unmatched: 2. The CDR3 runs 12 residues. In DNA form, the CDR3 reads TGTGCCTGGAGTCAGGACAGGGGGCCCCAGCATTTT. It translates to CAWSQDRGPQHF.

The chain uses TRBV2 and TRBJ2-1; 11 bases line up with TRBD2. The trim removed 8 bases at V and 7 bases at J, leaving 10 bases unmatched. The CDR3 consists of 15 residues. In germline, CDR1 is SNHLY, CDR2 FYNNEI. The CDR3 DNA sequence: TGTGCCAGCGTCATGACTAGCGGGGTCCCAAATGAGCAGTTCTTC. Protein: CASVMTSGVPNEQFF.

Written as DNA, the CDR3 is TGTGCCAGCAGCCAGCGCTTCTACGAGCAGTACTTC. Translating gives CASSQRFYEQYF. The genes are TRBV5-6 and TRBJ2-7; D remains unclear. CDR3 length: 12 amino acids. V was pared by 4 bases and J by 3 bases, with 8 bases between. Germline V gene sequence: CDR1 SGHDT, CDR2 YYEEEE.

The V and J genes are TRBV27 and TRBJ2-1; 7 bases line up with TRBD1. CDR1 MNHEY and CDR2 SMNVEV come from the germline V gene (reference sequence). Trimming cost V 6 bases and J 6 bases; bases outside gene matches: 11. The CDR3 is 15 residues long. CDR3 sequence: CASRRDRDGFNEQFF. DNA for the CDR3: TGTGCCAGCAGACGCGACAGGGATGGATTCAATGAGCAGTTCTTC.

V and J are TRBV6-2 or TRBV6-3 and TRBJ2-3; 8 bases match TRBD2. The length of the CDR3 is 15 residues. V shed 5 bases, J shed 2 bases, and the junction held 6 bases outside the gene matches. Per the germline V gene, CDR1 is MNHEY and CDR2 is SVGEGT. This CDR3 reads CASSRAGVYTDTQYF. For the CDR3, the DNA is TGTGCCAGCAGTAGAGCGGGGGTTTACACAGATACGCAGTATTTT.

This clone was seen only once. V usage is TRBV5-6 and J usage is TRBJ1-3; D gene unclear. CDR1 and CDR2 from the germline V gene are SGHDT and YYEEEE. The CDR3 length is 15 residues. Trimming pared 4 bases from V and 0 bases from J, leaving 11 bases between. The chain's CDR3 is CASSEGSSSGNTIYF. The CDR3 DNA reads as TGTGCCAGCAGCGAGGGATCTTCCTCTGGAAACACCATATATTTT. The full variable domain, its missing parts supplied by reference TRBV5-6 and TRBJ1-3, is DAGVTQSPTHLIKTRGQQVTLRCSPKSGHDTVSWYQQALGQGPQFIFQYYEEEERQRGNFPDRFSGHQFPNYSSELNVNALLLGDSALYLCASSEGSSSGNTIYFGEGSWLTVV.

This clone has just a few counts. The gene calls are TRBV30 and TRBJ1-6; D unclear. The CDR3 has 14 amino acids. With 2 bases removed from V and 0 bases from J, the gap between germline ends came to 5 bases. The germline V gene encodes CDR1 GTSNPN and CDR2 SVGIG (reference sequence). The CDR3 DNA is TGTGCCTGGAGTTACAGCTCCTATAATTCACCCCTCCACTTT. Protein: CAWSYSSYNSPLHF.

V usage is TRBV24-1 and J usage is TRBJ2-1; 8 bases are shared with TRBD2. This CDR3 contains 15 residues. J gave up 10 bases and V 1 base, and 8 bases lay outside the gene matches. Germline CDR1 reads KGHDR; CDR2 reads SFDVKD. The CDR3 DNA reads as TGTGCCACCAGTGATTTCGGGGGGGGGACTAGAGAGCAGTTCTTC. It codes for CATSDFGGGTREQFF.

This chain uses TRBV6-5 with TRBJ1-2; 7 positions agree with TRBD1. The CDR3 runs to 15 residues. V lost 6 bases to trimming and J lost 2 bases; unmatched junction nucleotides: 9. Germline CDR1 MNHEY, CDR2 SVGAGI. CDR3 in amino acids: CASSPRQGRNYGYTF. CDR3 bases: TGTGCCAGCAGCCCGCGACAGGGTCGGAACTATGGCTACACCTTC.

V and J are TRBV5-1 and TRBJ1-1, with TRBD1 as a possible D gene (5 bases). Deletions cut 2 bases from V and 7 bases from J, with 15 bases between. Germline V lookup: CDR1 SGHRS, CDR2 YFSETQ. CDR3 length: 14 amino acids. In DNA form, the CDR3 reads TGCGCCAGCAGCTTTGCGGACAATTACAATGAAGCTTTCTTT. It specifies CASSFADNYNEAFF. Using reference TRBV5-1 and TRBJ1-1 for the parts outside the CDR3, the full variable domain is KAGVTQTPRYLIKTRGQQVTLSCSPISGHRSVSWYQQTPGQGLQFLFEYFSETQRNKGNFPGRFSGRQFSNSRSEMNVSTLELGDSALYLCASSFADNYNEAFFGQGTRLTVV.

The V call is TRBV9, the J call TRBJ1-6; 8 nucleotides match TRBD1. The CDR3 spans 15 residues. J was trimmed by 10 bases and V by 4 bases; bases with no gene match: 10. In germline, CDR1 is SGDLS, CDR2 YYNGEE. The CDR3 spells CASSPSTGEGSPLHF. The CDR3 DNA is TGTGCCAGCAGCCCCTCGACAGGGGAAGGGTCACCCCTCCACTTT.

This chain uses TRBV5-4 with TRBJ2-3; the D is unclear. In germline, CDR1 is SGHNT, CDR2 YYREEE (reference sequence). CDR3 length equals 15 residues. The V and J ends lost 5 bases and 1 base respectively, with 14 bases between them. The CDR3 spells CASSSLPSRTDTQYF. The CDR3 DNA follows: TGTGCCAGCAGTTCCCTCCCGTCCCGCACAGATACGCAGTATTTT.